The clone carrying this T cell receptor beta chain was recorded once. Antigen: not known. Combining a sample-barcoded 5' primer with a J-beta primer mix, a second PCR ran for about 7 to 11 cycles. TCRdb used MiXCR to reprocess the 5' RACE reads, holding one entry per CDR3 protein. The table records approximately 800,000 distinct CDR3 sequences, 56% of them present only once. The J segment lost 7 bases and the V segment lost 2 bases, leaving 10 bases of the junction unmatched. CDR1 DFQATT and CDR2 SNEGSKA come from the germline V gene (reference sequence). The length of the CDR3 is 16 residues. The entry originates in a study of blood T cells in healthy people across ages. Findings and limits, study-wide: In the absence of known donor CMV status, changes in expanded clonotypes were possibly confounded.

The sample consisted of blood. V and J are TRBV20-1 and TRBJ2-7; 14 bases align to TRBD2. The clonotype was recovered from a man aged 35 to 55 in good health. The CDR3 here is CSARNPGTSGSGEQYF. The CDR3 nucleotides are TGCAGTGCTAGAAACCCCGGGACTAGCGGGAGCGGTGAGCAGTACTTC.